Listed here are 31 T cell receptor beta chains from one sample, sequenced in a study of shared clonotypes between healthy human individuals. Only in-frame clones appear in the TCRdb table, and some are missing; sequencing was by immunoSEQ multiplex PCR. The sample lists about 490,000 clones, approximately 80% occurring once. Sequencing was performed on PBMCs. These receptors originate from a middle-aged woman in good health. Some clones in this sample may be carry-over from other donors' samples.

The rearrangement joins TRBV30 to TRBJ2-3, with D perhaps TRBD1 or TRBD2 (5 bases each). The CDR3 covers 13 residues. Germline loops: CDR1 GTSNPN, CDR2 SVGIG (reference sequence). With 5 bases removed from V and 3 bases from J, the gap between germline ends came to 12 bases. The CDR3: CAWSRGWTDTQYF. The CDR3, as DNA: TGTGCCTGGTCGAGGGGATGGACAGATACGCAGTATTTT.

This clone was observed a few times. The CDR3 reads CASSGGLAGAVDEQYF. The CDR3 DNA reads TGCGCCAGCAGCGGGGGACTAGCGGGAGCAGTCGACGAGCAGTACTTC. V usage is TRBV5-1 and J usage is TRBJ2-7; 14 bases match TRBD2. There are 16 residues in the CDR3. From germline, CDR1 is SGHRS and CDR2 YFSETQ. Germline trimming cut 4 bases from V and 5 bases from J; bases unmatched to any gene: 8.

This chain connects TRBV2 to TRBJ2-7; perhaps D is TRBD1 or TRBD2 (5 bases each). The V and J ends lost 6 bases and 6 bases respectively, with 21 bases between them. The CDR3 consists of 15 residues. Germline V CDR1 and CDR2: SNHLY, FYNNEI. This chain's CDR3 is CASSKQSGRDVEQYF. The CDR3 DNA follows: TGTGCCAGCAGCAAACAATCGGGCAGGGACGTCGAGCAGTACTTC.

This clone has just one count. This sequence joins TRBV28 and TRBJ2-1, with D perhaps matching TRBD1 (6 bases). V was clipped by 6 bases and J by 4 bases, with 10 bases between them. Germline CDR1 MDHEN, CDR2 SYDVKM. There are 13 residues in the CDR3. This CDR3 reads CASRNTGYNEQFF. In nucleotides, the CDR3 is TGTGCCAGCAGAAATACAGGGTACAATGAGCAGTTCTTC.

As to this clone: This sequence is one base from a far larger clone and is likely a read error. Other DNA sequences of this sample code for an identical CDR3. V usage is TRBV6-1 and J usage is TRBJ2-7; D is uncertain. The V gene's germline CDR1 is MNHNS and CDR2 SASEGT. This CDR3 comprises 12 residues. The CDR3 DNA reads as TGCGCCAGCAGTGATTTGCCCTACGAGCAGTACTTC. Amino acids: CASSDLPYEQYF.

V is TRBV25-1 and J is TRBJ1-3, with TRBD1 as a possible D gene (5 bases). The V and J ends lost 8 bases and 4 bases respectively, with 24 bases between them. Per the germline V gene, CDR1 is MGHDK and CDR2 is SYGVNS. The CDR3 runs 17 residues. The CDR3 is CASSPPRVGVAGNTIYF. CDR3 sequence (DNA): TGTGCCAGCTCCCCCCCCAGGGTTGGAGTTGCGGGAAACACCATATATTTT.

The chain links TRBV7-1 to TRBJ2-7; 7 nucleotides align to TRBD2. TRBV7-1 has ORF status, its function being uncertain. This CDR3 has 15 amino acids. The ends lost 3 bases at V and 7 bases at J; junction bases unmatched: 12. The CDR3 reads CASSSDGTMVGEQYF. The CDR3 bases are TGTGCCAGCAGCTCCGACGGGACTATGGTAGGAGAGCAGTACTTC.

V usage is TRBV6-5 and J usage is TRBJ2-7; the D gene is possibly TRBD1 (5 bases). V was pared by 5 bases and J by 5 bases, with 13 bases between. This CDR3 has 13 amino acids. Per germline, CDR1 MNHEY and CDR2 SVGAGI. The CDR3 coding sequence is TGTGCCAGCAGTGGTCATATAGGGGACGAGCAGTACTTC. Its translation is CASSGHIGDEQYF.

The chain has TRBV19 and TRBJ2-2, with 7 bases matching TRBD2. Germline loops: CDR1 LNHDA, CDR2 SQIVND (reference sequence). The CDR3 has 19 amino acids. V lost 6 bases to trimming and J lost 5 bases; unmatched junction nucleotides: 21. The CDR3 protein is CASSPYPRAGALGTGELFF. CDR3 bases: TGTGCCAGTAGCCCCTATCCCCGGGCGGGAGCCCTTGGTACCGGGGAGCTGTTTTTT.

On this clone itself: The sample has other DNA sequences that encode this CDR3 too. The chain carries TRBV18 and TRBJ2-1; no firm D call. The CDR3 has 13 residues. Looked up from germline, CDR1 is KGHSH and CDR2 is LQKENI. Trimming stripped 2 bases from V and 6 bases from J, with 8 bases between. CDR3: CASSPNSGNEQFF. The CDR3 DNA follows: TGTGCCAGCTCACCAAATTCGGGCAATGAGCAGTTCTTC.

This clone was detected only once. The rearrangement joins TRBV4-2 to TRBJ2-6; a weak D match, TRBD1 (5 bases). This CDR3 region has 16 residues. Looked up from germline, CDR1 is LGHNA and CDR2 is YNFKEQ. V shed 4 bases and J shed 3 bases, with 13 bases lying between them. The CDR3, as DNA: TGTGCCAGCAGCCCGGGCCAGGGTAATGGGGCCAACGTCCTGACTTTC. It codes for CASSPGQGNGANVLTF.

In this sample, this clone turned up many times. This sequence joins TRBV5-1 and TRBJ2-7; no reliable D call. Germline loops: CDR1 SGHRS, CDR2 YFSETQ. Trimming removed 3 bases from V and 3 bases from J, with 7 bases in between. This CDR3 has 12 amino acids. CDR3 sequence: CASSSDFYEQYF. CDR3 bases: TGCGCCAGCAGCTCCGACTTCTACGAGCAGTACTTC. The full variable domain, with the rest looked up from reference TRBV5-1 and TRBJ2-7, is KAGVTQTPRYLIKTRGQQVTLSCSPISGHRSVSWYQQTPGQGLQFLFEYFSETQRNKGNFPGRFSGRQFSNSRSEMNVSTLELGDSALYLCASSSDFYEQYFGPGTRLTVT.

The chain carries TRBV7-9 and TRBJ1-2, with 7 bases identical to TRBD1. The trim removed 5 bases at V and 4 bases at J, leaving 4 bases unmatched. The CDR3 contains 13 residues. In germline, CDR1 is SEHNR, CDR2 FQNEAQ (reference sequence). CDR3 coding DNA: TGTGCCAGCAGCCAGGGGACAGTCTATGGCTACACCTTC. It translates to CASSQGTVYGYTF.

This clone was detected only a few times. The chain couples TRBV19 to TRBJ2-1, with a possible D match to TRBD2 (5 bases). CDR3 length: 15 residues. The V and J ends lost 2 bases and 5 bases respectively, with 13 bases between them. Germline-derived CDR1 and CDR2 are LNHDA and SQIVND (reference sequence). CDR3 nucleotide sequence: TGTGCCAGTAGTATATTCCTAGTTAGCGACAATGAGCAGTTCTTC. Protein: CASSIFLVSDNEQFF.

The V and J genes are TRBV11-3 and TRBJ2-7; 12 bases line up with TRBD1. The CDR3 sequence is 14 residues long. Germline assignment: CDR1 SGHNT and CDR2 YENEEA. Trimming at V came to 5 bases and at J to 4 bases, leaving 3 bases not matched to a gene. This chain's CDR3 is CASSEGQGAYEQYF. CDR3 nucleotide sequence: TGTGCCAGCAGCGAGGGACAGGGGGCTTACGAGCAGTACTTC.

The chain recombines TRBV2 with TRBJ1-2, with TRBD1 identical over 8 bases. The CDR3 is 13 amino acids. Germline lookup yields CDR1 SNHLY and CDR2 FYNNEI. The junction had 5 bases not matched to a gene; V was cut back by 7 bases and J by 4 bases. CDR3 loop: CASNTGGGYGYTF. Here the CDR3 DNA reads TGTGCCAGCAATACAGGGGGTGGCTATGGCTACACCTTC.

This sequence joins TRBV4-2 and TRBJ1-3, with 8 bases aligning to TRBD1. The V gene's germline CDR1 is LGHNA and CDR2 YNFKEQ. The CDR3 covers 17 residues. V was clipped by 1 base and J by 2 bases; unmatched bases: 7. CDR3 protein: CASSQVLGQAAGNTIYF. CDR3 DNA: TGTGCCAGCAGCCAAGTTTTGGGACAGGCAGCTGGAAACACCATATATTTT.

The chain combines TRBV29-1 with TRBJ2-2; 8 nucleotides match TRBD1. This CDR3 comprises 14 residues. Germline CDR1 and CDR2: SQVTM and ANQGSEA. V was clipped by 6 bases and J by 0 bases; unmatched bases: 3. The CDR3 here is CSVRDRTNTGELFF. In DNA form, the CDR3 reads TGCAGCGTCCGGGACAGGACGAACACCGGGGAGCTGTTTTTT.

The rearrangement uses TRBV11-3 and TRBJ2-7, with TRBD1 identical over 7 bases. Per germline, CDR1 SGHNT and CDR2 YENEEA. The trim removed 4 bases at V and 0 bases at J, leaving 9 bases unmatched. CDR3 length equals 16 residues. The CDR3: CASSSDPGGYSYEQYF. The CDR3 DNA reads as TGTGCCAGCAGCTCCGACCCAGGGGGTTACTCCTACGAGCAGTACTTC.

This clone has a handful of counts. The chain is built from TRBV29-1 and TRBJ1-2; 9 bases agree with TRBD1. The germline V gene encodes CDR1 SQVTM and CDR2 ANQGSEA. Trimming at V came to 3 bases and at J to 6 bases, leaving 11 bases not matched to a gene. The CDR3 contains 15 residues. CDR3 in DNA: TGCAGCGTTGATTCTACCGGGACAGGGCTAAATGGCTACACCTTC. Translation gives CSVDSTGTGLNGYTF.

The V and J genes are TRBV18 and TRBJ2-7, with 10 bases identical to TRBD2. The CDR3 has 13 residues. CDR1 KGHSH and CDR2 LQKENI come from the germline V gene. The V segment lost 5 bases and the J segment 3 bases; nucleotides outside the gene matches: 1. Written as DNA, the CDR3 is TGTGCCAGCTCAGGACTAGCGGACTACGAGCAGTACTTC. Amino acid sequence: CASSGLADYEQYF.

The chain joins TRBV4-3 to TRBJ2-5, with 7 positions matching TRBD1. CDR3 size: 18 residues. After removal of 3 bases from V and 5 bases from J, the junction contained 18 bases not matched to a gene. CDR1 and CDR2 (germline): LGHNA, YSLEER. The CDR3 nucleotides are TGCGCCAGCAGCCAGTCCGGTAGGACAGGAACACCGGGGGAGACCCAGTACTTC. This sequence encodes CASSQSGRTGTPGETQYF.

On this clone itself: At one end the junction does not follow the germline gene, possibly because of a read error. The V call is TRBV5-5, the J call TRBJ2-3; TRBD2 agrees at 10 bases. Germline V lookup: CDR1 SGHKS, CDR2 YYEKEE (reference sequence). This CDR3 contains 16 residues. As DNA, the CDR3 is TGTGCCAGCAGCCTACTAGCGGGAATCCCCACAGATACGCAGTGTTTT. Protein: CASSLLAGIPTDTQCF.

This clone was picked up many times. Other DNA sequences of this sample code for an identical CDR3. The rearrangement joins TRBV30 to TRBJ1-1; D is uncertain. Germline CDR1 reads GTSNPN; CDR2 reads SVGIG (reference sequence). The length of the CDR3 is 14 residues. V lost 4 bases, J lost 5 bases, and 17 bases lay in between. This chain's CDR3 is CAWTPLVGNTEAFF. CDR3 sequence (DNA): TGTGCCTGGACGCCTCTAGTGGGGAATACTGAAGCTTTCTTT.

By sample fraction, this clone is medium-sized. In the same sample, other DNA sequences code for this CDR3. The CDR3, as DNA: TGTGCCAGCAGTAAAGAAACAGGGAGTAGGGAAGCTTTCTTT. This encodes CASSKETGSREAFF. The rearrangement links TRBV2 to TRBJ1-1; possible D gene TRBD1, 6 bases. The V gene lost 5 bases and the J gene lost 8 bases, with 18 bases spanning the gap. The CDR3 spans 14 residues. CDR1 and CDR2 (germline): SNHLY, FYNNEI.

The chain is built from TRBV7-6 and TRBJ2-7; 9 nucleotides align to TRBD2. CDR1 is SGHVS and CDR2 is FNYEAQ in the germline V gene. CDR3 length: 15 residues. Trimming removed 6 bases from V and 1 base from J; junction bases left unmatched: 7. The CDR3 DNA is TGTGCCAGCAGTCCTAGCGGGACCGCATCCTACGAGCAGTACTTC. Amino acids: CASSPSGTASYEQYF.

This chain links TRBV7-2 with TRBJ1-6; D remains ambiguous. The V gene lost 7 bases and the J gene lost 5 bases, with 12 bases spanning the gap. The CDR3 length is 14 residues. Germline V lookup: CDR1 SGHTA, CDR2 FQGNSA. The CDR3 loop is CASTLRRNNSPLHF. CDR3 DNA: TGTGCCAGCACTCTGAGACGGAATAATTCACCCCTCCACTTT.

V and J are TRBV6-5 and TRBJ2-7; TRBD2 aligns across 7 bases. Germline CDR1 and CDR2: MNHEY and SVGAGI. CDR3 length: 13 residues. Germline trimming cut 6 bases from V and 3 bases from J; bases unmatched to any gene: 5. The CDR3: CASRDGRNYEQYF. CDR3 sequence (DNA): TGTGCCAGCAGGGACGGGAGGAACTACGAGCAGTACTTC.

V and J are TRBV15 and TRBJ1-1; possibly TRBD1 for D (6 bases). Germline V CDR1 and CDR2: LNHNV, YYDKDF (reference sequence). Trimming cost V 1 base and J 3 bases, with 15 bases left between them. The CDR3 contains 16 residues. The CDR3 region is CATSRGVGARYTEAFF. CDR3 in DNA: TGTGCCACCAGCAGAGGGGTGGGGGCGAGGTACACTGAAGCTTTCTTT.

The gene calls are TRBV27 and TRBJ1-1, with 7 bases aligning to TRBD1. V lost 4 bases to trimming and J lost 7 bases; unmatched junction nucleotides: 3. Germline CDR1 MNHEY, CDR2 SMNVEV (reference sequence). The CDR3 runs to 12 residues. This chain's CDR3 is CASSSTGIEAFF. Written as DNA, the CDR3 is TGTGCCAGCAGTTCGACAGGGATTGAAGCTTTCTTT.

This chain connects TRBV29-1 to TRBJ1-2, with TRBD1 identical over 7 bases. The length of the CDR3 is 14 residues. Germline CDR1 reads SQVTM; CDR2 reads ANQGSEA. Germline trimming cut 5 bases from V and 1 base from J; bases unmatched to any gene: 7. The CDR3 sequence: CSVHGTVSNYGYTF. The CDR3 nucleotides read TGCAGCGTTCATGGGACAGTGAGTAACTATGGCTACACCTTC.